A selection of T cell receptor beta chains follows, all from one sample in a study of regulatory T cells. Sequenced by immunoSEQ multiplex PCR; TCRdb stores in-frame clones only, minus some. The sample records 3,000 to 3,500 clones, approximately 96% being singletons. Specimen: CD4+ Tregs sorted from blood. Receptors originate from a person aged 18 to 30 with CD3G deficiency. The CDR3 runs from the conserved cysteine through the conserved F or W. The order of the fields is J gene, clone size, V gene, D gene, CDR3 DNA, CDR3 protein. D genes are given only for firm matches. Rows give clone size only sometimes, using once, few, many, or a class for an expanded clone.

TRBJ2-1,.,TRBV28,TRBD2,TGTGCCAGCAGTCCCCTAGGGGCGGGAGTAGTTGACAATGAGCAGTTCTTC,CASSPLGAGVVDNEQFF
TRBJ1-5,.,TRBV19,.,TGTGCCAGTAGTATAGAAGTTCATAGCAATCAGCCCCAGCATTTT,CASSIEVHSNQPQHF
TRBJ1-2,.,TRBV9,TRBD1,TGTGCCAGCAGACCTACAGGGGGGAACTATGGCTACACCTTC,CASRPTGGNYGYTF
TRBJ2-7,.,TRBV6-1,.,TGTGCCAGCAGCGCCGGGGGCGGGGTCGGCTACGAGCAGTACTTC,CASSAGGGVGYEQYF
TRBJ2-1,.,TRBV27,.,TGTGCCAGCAGTTTATCCCGAGGGTATGAGCAGTTCTTC,CASSLSRGYEQFF
TRBJ2-1,.,TRBV6-1,.,TGTGCCAGCAGTGAAGGGTTAAGGCTCCCCCTTTTCTTC,CASSEGLRLPLFF
TRBJ1-5,.,TRBV19,TRBD1,TGTGCCAGTAGTTCTCAAGGGGGCCTCAGCAATCAGCCCCAGCATTTT,CASSSQGGLSNQPQHF
TRBJ2-3,once,TRBV30,TRBD2,TGTGCCTGGGCGGGGGTTTCCACAGATACGCAGTATTTT,CAWAGVSTDTQYF
TRBJ2-2,.,TRBV28,TRBD2,TGTGCCAGCAGTTCACCTAGCGGTAGCACCGGGGAGCTGTTTTTT,CASSSPSGSTGELFF
TRBJ2-3,.,TRBV7-9,.,TGTGCCAGCAGCTCCGACCGGCAGGCCCGAACAGATACGCAGTATTTT,CASSSDRQARTDTQYF
TRBJ2-2,.,TRBV19,.,TGTGCCAGTTCAGGGAGGACCGGGGAGCTGTTTTTT,CASSGRTGELFF
TRBJ2-7,.,TRBV6-1,TRBD1,TGTGCCAGCAGTAGGTCGGGACAGGGCTCCTACGAGCAGTACTTC,CASSRSGQGSYEQYF
TRBJ1-1,.,TRBV19,TRBD1,TGTGCCAGTACCTCCCGACAGGGGGATGCGATGAACACTGAAGCTTTCTTT,CASTSRQGDAMNTEAFF
TRBJ2-3,.,TRBV7-9,TRBD2,TGTGCCAGCAGTCTAGGCACGGGAGGGCCCCCAGATACGCAGTATTTT,CASSLGTGGPPDTQYF
TRBJ2-7,.,TRBV30,.,TGTGCCTGGAGTAGGTTGTGGAATAAGGGGGTCTACGAGCAGTACTTC,CAWSRLWNKGVYEQYF
TRBJ2-1,.,TRBV4-2,TRBD2,TGTGCCAGCAGCCCAGCCAATTTTGGGGCTAGCGGGGGGTTCGCCTACAATGAGCAGTTCTTC,CASSPANFGASGGFAYNEQFF
TRBJ2-1,.,TRBV5-1,.,TGCGCCAGCAGCCGCGCCGGGACCGAGCAGTTCTTC,CASSRAGTEQFF
TRBJ2-2,.,TRBV5-1,TRBD2,TGCGCCAGCAGCTTGGGCGGAGCGGGAGGAGGTCGGAACACCGGGGAGCTGTTTTTT,CASSLGGAGGGRNTGELFF
TRBJ1-5,.,TRBV6-1,TRBD1,TGTGCCAGCAGTGCCGGACAGGGACGAAATCAGCCCCAGCATTTT,CASSAGQGRNQPQHF
TRBJ1-2,.,TRBV5-1,.,TGCGCCAGCAGCTTGGGGGTTGGCTATGGCTACACCTTC,CASSLGVGYGYTF
TRBJ2-2,.,TRBV5-6,.,TGTGCCAGCAGCTTGGCGCGGCAGAACACCGGGGAGCTGTTTTTT,CASSLARQNTGELFF
TRBJ2-7,.,TRBV18,.,TGTGCCAGCTCAATACAGCAGTCATATTACGAGCAGTACTTC,CASSIQQSYYEQYF
TRBJ1-1,once,TRBV28,.,TGTGCCAGCAGTTCCCCGTCGGGGGGCTTTGACACTGAAGCTTTCTTT,CASSSPSGGFDTEAFF